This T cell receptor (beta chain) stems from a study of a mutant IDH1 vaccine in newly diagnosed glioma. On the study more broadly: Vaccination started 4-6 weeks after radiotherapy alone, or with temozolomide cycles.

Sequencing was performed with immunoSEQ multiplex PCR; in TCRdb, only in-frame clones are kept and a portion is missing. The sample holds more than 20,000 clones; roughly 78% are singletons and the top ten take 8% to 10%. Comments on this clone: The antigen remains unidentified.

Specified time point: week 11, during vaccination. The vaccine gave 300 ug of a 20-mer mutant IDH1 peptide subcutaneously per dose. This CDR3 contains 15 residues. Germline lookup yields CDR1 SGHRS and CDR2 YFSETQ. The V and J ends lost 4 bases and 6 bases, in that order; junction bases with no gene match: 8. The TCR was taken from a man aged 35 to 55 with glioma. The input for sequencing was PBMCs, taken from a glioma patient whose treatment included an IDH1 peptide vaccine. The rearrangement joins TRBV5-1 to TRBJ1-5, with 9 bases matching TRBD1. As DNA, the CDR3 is TGCGCCAGCAGCCTGGGGACAGGGCTAGTTCAGCCCCAGCATTTT. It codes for CASSLGTGLVQPQHF.